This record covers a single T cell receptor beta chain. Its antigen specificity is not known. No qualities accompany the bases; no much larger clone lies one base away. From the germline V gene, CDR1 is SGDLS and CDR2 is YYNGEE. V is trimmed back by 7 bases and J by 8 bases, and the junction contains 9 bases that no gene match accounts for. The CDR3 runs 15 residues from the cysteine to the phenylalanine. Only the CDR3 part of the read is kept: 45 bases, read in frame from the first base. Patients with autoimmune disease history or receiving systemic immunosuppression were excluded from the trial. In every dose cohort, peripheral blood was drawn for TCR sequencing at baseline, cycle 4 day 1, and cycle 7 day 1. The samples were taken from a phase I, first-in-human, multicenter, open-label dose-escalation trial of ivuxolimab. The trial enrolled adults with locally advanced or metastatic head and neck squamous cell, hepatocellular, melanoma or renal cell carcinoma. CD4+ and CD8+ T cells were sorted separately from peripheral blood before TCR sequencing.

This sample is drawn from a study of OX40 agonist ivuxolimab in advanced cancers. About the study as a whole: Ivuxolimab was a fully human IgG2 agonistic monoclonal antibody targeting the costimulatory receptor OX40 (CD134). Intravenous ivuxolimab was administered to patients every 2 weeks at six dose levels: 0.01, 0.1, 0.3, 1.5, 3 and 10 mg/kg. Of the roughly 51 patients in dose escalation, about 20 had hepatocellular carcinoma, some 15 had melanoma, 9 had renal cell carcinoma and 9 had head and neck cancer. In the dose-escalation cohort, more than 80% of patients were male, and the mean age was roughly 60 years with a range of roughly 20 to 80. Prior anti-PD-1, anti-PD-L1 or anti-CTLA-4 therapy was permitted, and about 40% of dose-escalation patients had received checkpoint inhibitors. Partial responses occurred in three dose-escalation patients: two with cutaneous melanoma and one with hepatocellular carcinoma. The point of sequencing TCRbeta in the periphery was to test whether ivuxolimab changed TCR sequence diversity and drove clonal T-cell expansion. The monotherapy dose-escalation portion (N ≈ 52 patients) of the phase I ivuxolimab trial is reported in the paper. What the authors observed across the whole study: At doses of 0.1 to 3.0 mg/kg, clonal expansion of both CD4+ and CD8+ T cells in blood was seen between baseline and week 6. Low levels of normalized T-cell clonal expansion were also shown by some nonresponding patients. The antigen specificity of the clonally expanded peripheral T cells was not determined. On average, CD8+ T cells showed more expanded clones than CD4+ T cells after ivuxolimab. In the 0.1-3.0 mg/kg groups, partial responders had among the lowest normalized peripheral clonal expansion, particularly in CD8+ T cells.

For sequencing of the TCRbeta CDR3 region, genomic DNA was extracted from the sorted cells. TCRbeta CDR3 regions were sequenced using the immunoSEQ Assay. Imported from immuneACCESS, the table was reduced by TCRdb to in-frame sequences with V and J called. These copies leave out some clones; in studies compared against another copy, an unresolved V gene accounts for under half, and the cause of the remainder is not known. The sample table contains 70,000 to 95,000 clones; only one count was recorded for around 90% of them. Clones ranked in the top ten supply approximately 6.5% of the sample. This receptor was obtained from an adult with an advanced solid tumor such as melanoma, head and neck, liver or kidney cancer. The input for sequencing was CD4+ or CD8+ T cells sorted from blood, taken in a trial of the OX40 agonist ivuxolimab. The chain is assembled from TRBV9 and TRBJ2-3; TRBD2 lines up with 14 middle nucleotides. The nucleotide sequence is TGTGCCAGCTCCCTGGGACTAGCGGGAGACTCTACGCAGTATTTT. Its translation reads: CASSLGLAGDSTQYF.